The clone carrying this TCR beta chain was picked up a small number of times. The data were obtained in a study of quantifying T cell responses using KT2 cells. The overall study: cDNA was made from DNase-treated RNA using alpha and beta constant primers. Under optimum conditions, T4 ligation efficiency was estimated at more than 10%.

A single-stranded UMI oligo with SP2 sequence was ligated to cDNA 3' ends. An equimolar mix of RC1.1 and RC1.2 primed the beta chain across TRBC1 and TRBC2. Via MiXCR, TCRdb re-called the UMI-ligation and nested PCR reads, giving one row per CDR3 protein. The sample includes fewer than 40,000 distinct CDR3 sequences, approximately 6.8% of them seen just once. The V gene's germline CDR1 is MNHNS and CDR2 SASEGT. This CDR3 contains 15 residues. V was cut by 2 bases and J by 6 bases, with 14 bases left in between. The sample was PBMCs spiked with cells of the T cell clone KT2. The TCR comes from a human donor. This sequence joins TRBV6-1 and TRBJ2-1, with a weak D call TRBD1 (5 bases). CDR3 sequence: CASSEFRARANEQFF. Here the CDR3 DNA reads TGTGCCAGCAGTGAATTCAGGGCTAGAGCCAATGAGCAGTTCTTC.